Listed below are T cell receptor beta chains from one sample, sequenced in a study of beta chain features in type 1 diabetes. Sequencing was performed with immunoSEQ multiplex PCR; in TCRdb, only in-frame clones are kept and a portion is missing. The data show roughly 150,000 clones, around 10% seen once. Sequenced sample: central memory CD4+ T cells from blood. The receptor set was obtained from a young man in good health. Both conserved end residues are part of each CDR3. D genes are given only for firm matches. Only some rows state a clone size, as once, few, many or a class for expanded clones.

many | TRBJ2-3 | NA | TRBV7-2 | CASGTFDQYF | TGTGCCAGCGGGACTTTCGATCAGTATTTT
NA | TRBJ2-7 | NA | TRBV5-1 | CASSLPSYEQYF | TGCGCCAGCAGCTTGCCCTCCTACGAGCAGTACTTC
medium-sized | TRBJ2-7 | NA | TRBV5-1 | CASSLGILAGEQYF | TGCGCCAGCAGCTTGGGTATCCTAGCCGGAGAGCAGTACTTC
few | TRBJ1-5 | NA | TRBV30 | CAWSDDRSKTQHF | TGTGCCTGGAGTGACGACAGATCAAAAACCCAGCATTTT
few | TRBJ1-1 | NA | TRBV7-6 | CASSLPENTEAFF | TGTGCCAGCAGCTTACCAGAGAACACTGAAGCTTTCTTT
NA | TRBJ2-7 | NA | TRBV5-1 | CASSLTGTVNEQYF | TGCGCCAGCAGCTTGACAGGGACGGTAAACGAGCAGTACTTC
few | TRBJ2-3 | TRBD2 | TRBV7-2 | CASSLVASGGASTDTQYF | TGTGCCAGCAGCTTAGTTGCTAGCGGGGGGGCTAGCACAGATACGCAGTATTTT
NA | TRBJ1-2 | TRBD1 | TRBV29-1 | CSCGTGYNYGYTF | TGCAGCTGTGGGACAGGGTACAACTATGGCTACACCTTC
NA | TRBJ1-2 | TRBD1 | TRBV5-1 | CASSLDRGTGYTF | TGCGCCAGCAGCTTGGACAGGGGGACTGGCTACACCTTC
NA | TRBJ1-1 | TRBD1 | TRBV19 | CASSRGQGSTEAFF | TGTGCCAGTAGTAGGGGACAGGGAAGCACTGAAGCTTTCTTT
few | TRBJ1-1 | TRBD1 | TRBV5-1 | CASSPGTGNTEAFF | TGCGCCAGCAGCCCCGGGACAGGGAACACTGAAGCTTTCTTT
NA | TRBJ2-1 | TRBD2 | TRBV28 | CASSLVAGAGEQFF | TGTGCCAGCAGTTTAGTAGCGGGGGCTGGTGAGCAGTTCTTC
NA | TRBJ2-7 | NA | TRBV28 | CASSLQASYEQYF | TGTGCCAGCAGTTTACAGGCCTCCTACGAGCAGTACTTC
NA | TRBJ2-7 | TRBD1 | TRBV9 | CASLNPTGGEDYEQYF | TGTGCCAGCCTAAACCCGACAGGGGGCGAAGACTACGAGCAGTACTTC
NA | TRBJ2-3 | NA | TRBV11-2 | CASSPALDTQYF | TGTGCCAGCAGCCCAGCCTTAGATACGCAGTATTTT
NA | TRBJ1-4 | TRBD1 | TRBV29-1 | CSVSWDRSEKLFF | TGCAGCGTTAGCTGGGACAGGAGTGAAAAACTGTTTTTT
NA | TRBJ2-1 | TRBD2 | TRBV7-2 | CASSSQWGLAGVKFF | TGTGCCAGCAGCTCCCAGTGGGGACTAGCGGGAGTAAAGTTCTTC
NA | TRBJ2-6 | NA | TRBV4-1 | CASSAEGTSGANVLTF | TGCGCCAGCAGCGCTGAGGGAACCTCTGGGGCCAACGTCCTGACTTTC
few | TRBJ2-1 | NA | TRBV4-2 | CASSQPGTYNEQFF | TGTGCCAGCAGCCAACCAGGGACCTACAATGAGCAGTTCTTC
few | TRBJ2-3 | TRBD2 | TRBV9 | CASSVGAGGLQNTQYF | TGTGCCAGCAGCGTAGGAGCGGGAGGACTACAGAATACGCAGTATTTT
NA | TRBJ2-7 | NA | TRBV30 | CAWSVGGTRTYEQYF | TGTGCCTGGAGTGTCGGCGGAACCCGAACCTACGAGCAGTACTTC
NA | TRBJ2-5 | TRBD1 | TRBV7-9 | CASSWALPGQGRQETQYF | TGTGCCAGCAGTTGGGCACTTCCGGGACAGGGTCGACAAGAGACCCAGTACTTC
few | TRBJ2-1 | TRBD2 | TRBV7-3 | CASSQRPGLADYNEQFF | TGTGCCAGCAGCCAACGCCCTGGACTAGCGGACTACAATGAGCAGTTCTTC
NA | TRBJ2-1 | TRBD2 | TRBV9 | CASSPWASGGDEQFF | TGTGCCAGCAGCCCTTGGGCTAGCGGGGGGGATGAGCAGTTCTTC
NA | TRBJ2-1 | TRBD2 | TRBV5-6 | CASSLVPSGGLKGNEQFF | TGTGCCAGCAGCCTCGTTCCTAGCGGGGGTTTGAAGGGGAATGAGCAGTTCTTC
many | TRBJ2-1 | NA | TRBV7-3 | CASSHGVGEQFF | TGTGCCAGCAGCCACGGGGTGGGTGAGCAGTTCTTC
many | TRBJ2-7 | TRBD1 | TRBV9 | CASSFGQVGPYEQYF | TGTGCCAGCAGCTTTGGACAGGTTGGTCCCTACGAGCAGTACTTC
NA | TRBJ2-7 | TRBD1 | TRBV4-2 | CASSQDWGTGQRRRF | TGTGCCAGCAGCCAAGACTGGGGGACAGGGCAGAGACGTCGCTTC
few | TRBJ2-6 | TRBD1 | TRBV19 | CASSISGTGYSGANVLTF | TGTGCCAGTAGTATATCGGGGACAGGGTACTCTGGGGCCAACGTCCTGACTTTC
NA | TRBJ1-6 | NA | TRBV9 | CASSVVGGSALHF | TGTGCCAGCAGCGTAGTGGGAGGGAGCGCCCTCCACTTT
few | TRBJ2-1 | TRBD1 | TRBV5-1 | CASSLSPGQGGEQFF | TGCGCCAGCAGCTTGTCCCCGGGACAGGGGGGCGAGCAGTTCTTC
few | TRBJ1-1 | NA | TRBV2 | CASSPRAASYEAFF | TGTGCCAGCAGCCCGCGGGCAGCTAGTTATGAAGCTTTCTTT
few | TRBJ2-7 | NA | TRBV7-2 | CASSSEQGHEQYF | TGTGCCAGCAGCTCCGAACAGGGACACGAGCAGTACTTC
NA | TRBJ2-7 | TRBD2 | TRBV5-1 | CASSLVLAGAEQYF | TGCGCCAGCAGCTTGGTACTAGCGGGAGCCGAGCAGTACTTC
few | TRBJ2-7 | TRBD1 | TRBV5-1 | CASSTVPGTGAYEQYF | TGCGCCAGCAGCACGGTCCCCGGGACAGGGGCCTACGAGCAGTACTTC
NA | TRBJ2-3 | TRBD2 | TRBV5-5 | CASSPFPGLAVDTQYF | TGTGCCAGCAGCCCCTTTCCGGGACTAGCAGTCGATACGCAGTATTTT
few | TRBJ2-3 | NA | TRBV27 | CASRKGDLSTDTQYF | TGTGCCAGCAGAAAAGGGGACTTAAGCACAGATACGCAGTATTTT
few | TRBJ2-2 | NA | TRBV6-1 | CASRVPWGTGELFF | TGTGCCAGCAGGGTCCCCTGGGGCACCGGGGAGCTGTTTTTT
NA | TRBJ1-1 | NA | TRBV28 | CASTVRGREAFF | TGTGCCAGCACGGTCAGGGGACGTGAAGCTTTCTTT
NA | TRBJ1-2 | NA | TRBV5-6 | CASSLGPGVNANYGYTF | TGTGCCAGCAGCTTGGGGCCAGGGGTTAATGCTAACTATGGCTACACCTTC
few | TRBJ2-1 | NA | TRBV15 | CATSRQKNNEQFF | TGTGCCACCAGCCGACAAAAAAACAATGAGCAGTTCTTC
many | TRBJ2-1 | TRBD2 | TRBV7-3 | CASSLLAGNNEQFF | TGTGCCAGCAGCTTACTAGCGGGGAACAATGAGCAGTTCTTC
many | TRBJ2-3 | NA | TRBV5-1 | CASSFRSSGRADTQYF | TGCGCCAGCAGCTTCAGGTCGAGTGGGCGTGCAGATACGCAGTATTTT
few | TRBJ2-3 | NA | TRBV14 | CASGRQGGQNTQYF | TGTGCCAGCGGGAGACAGGGAGGACAAAATACGCAGTATTTT
many | TRBJ1-2 | NA | TRBV7-2 | CASSPQTGAYGYTF | TGTGCCAGCAGCCCCCAGACGGGTGCCTATGGCTACACCTTC
many | TRBJ2-1 | NA | TRBV29-1 | CSVPFRDHLYNEQFF | TGCAGCGTCCCTTTCCGGGACCACCTTTACAATGAGCAGTTCTTC